A selection of T cell receptor beta chains follows, all from one sample in a study of blood T cells in healthy people across ages. In TCRdb, the 5' RACE reads were re-called with MiXCR into one record per CDR3 protein. The sample yields hundreds of thousands of distinct CDR3 sequences, 35% to 50% seen once. The sample comprised blood. These receptors originate from a man older than 75 in good health. The CDR3 runs from the conserved cysteine through the conserved F or W.

TRBV29-1	CSVESLQLYGYTF
TRBV7-2	CASSPDRGGQPQHF
TRBV3-1	CASSPYGLAGAAKTQYF
TRBV4-1	CASSQAWDSPPYEQYF
TRBV10-1	CASSELRGSGRSDTQYF
TRBV6-2/TRBV6-3	CASSYSSGGGTDTQYF
TRBV2	CASSEFWTVNSNQPQHF
TRBV20-1	CSAPRQEGYEQYF
TRBV5-5	CASSLGWVQETQYF
TRBV20-1	CSARDPPGGRYGYTF
TRBV6-2/TRBV6-3	CASRRTPSSYNEQYF
TRBV24-1	CATSPGQSGNEQFF
TRBV30	CAWSRPNRYEQFF
TRBV4-3	CASSQDKTVGYEQYF
TRBV6-2/TRBV6-3	CAIPPGSIRTGELFF
TRBV9	CASSAPQGARGETQYF
TRBV20-1	CSARVDGDTQYF
TRBV18	CASSVGKNQPQHF
TRBV5-1	CASSPAEGKAGELFF
TRBV10-1	CASSESGVNEQFF
TRBV5-1	CASSLGQGRKTQYF
TRBV11-2	CASSPQRPNTEAFF
TRBV4-3	CASSQDNGWTGANVPTF
TRBV4-2	CASSQVPRGLRTDTQYF
TRBV7-7	CASSLAPTGETQYF
TRBV5-1	CASSWGTGGTDTQYF
TRBV7-9	CASSPPSGSNNEQYF
TRBV12-3/TRBV12-4	CASRRLAPPGELFF
TRBV6-1	CASSPLTGTYNEQFF